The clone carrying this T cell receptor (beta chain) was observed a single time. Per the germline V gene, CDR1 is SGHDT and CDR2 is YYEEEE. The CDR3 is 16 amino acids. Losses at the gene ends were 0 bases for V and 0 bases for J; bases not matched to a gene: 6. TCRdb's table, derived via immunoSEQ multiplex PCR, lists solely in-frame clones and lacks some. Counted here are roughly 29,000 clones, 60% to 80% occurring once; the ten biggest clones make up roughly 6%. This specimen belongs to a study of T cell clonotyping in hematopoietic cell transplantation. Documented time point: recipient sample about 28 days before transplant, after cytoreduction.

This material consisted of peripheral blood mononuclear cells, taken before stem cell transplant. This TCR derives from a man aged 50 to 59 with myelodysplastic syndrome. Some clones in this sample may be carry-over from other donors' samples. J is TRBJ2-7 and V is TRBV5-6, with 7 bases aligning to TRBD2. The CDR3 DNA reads TGTGCCAGCAGCTTGGCCAGGGACTACTCCTCCTACGAGCAGTACTTC. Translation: CASSLARDYSSYEQYF.